This record looks at one T cell receptor beta chain sequence and its context. Germline V CDR1 and CDR2: SQVTM, ANQGSEA. The CDR3 sequence is 11 residues long. This sample was included in a study of blood T cell repertoires in COVID-19. Original handling: By means of reference gene primer amplification, nucleated cell counts were estimated. Generated by immunoSEQ multiplex PCR, the TCRdb table keeps only in-frame clones and is missing some. That table is the source of V, J and clone size, and D and trimming were worked out from the DNA. Of roughly 100,000 clones listed, approximately 88% are singletons.

Sequencing was done on a sample of peripheral blood. The TCR comes from a human donor in a cohort sampled during active COVID-19. The V and J genes are TRBV29-1 and TRBJ2-3, with 7 positions matching TRBD2. The CDR3 is CSSGRVDTQYF. In DNA form, the CDR3 reads TGCAGTAGTGGGAGGGTAGATACGCAGTATTTT.